Here is one T cell receptor beta chain with its context. Deep-level running was used for the assay. In the sorted-subset replicate PCRs, 200 ng DNA, 29,000 or so T cell genomes, was used. This table comes from immunoSEQ multiplex PCR, and its TCRdb copy is limited to in-frame clones, with some not included. The sample includes roughly 2,300,000 clones, approximately 90% of them seen just once. The data are from a study of shared clonotypes between healthy human individuals. For the study at large: Plates per donor: three CD4 naive, three CD4 memory, two CD8 naive, one CD8 memory.

The length of the CDR3 is 14 residues. Germline CDR1 SGDLS, CDR2 YYNGEE. The germline V and J ends were trimmed by 3 bases and 4 bases, with 13 bases remaining between them. This TCR was recovered from a man younger than 35 in good health. Some clones in this sample may be carry-over from other donors' samples. This rearrangement joins TRBV9 to TRBJ1-2, with D perhaps TRBD1 (6 bases). The sample comprised naive CD4+ T cells from PBMCs. The subset denotes: CD45RA+ positively selected. CDR3: CASSASTGPYGYTF. The CDR3 DNA sequence: TGTGCCAGCAGCGCATCTACAGGGCCCTATGGCTACACCTTC.